The rows below give T cell receptor beta chains drawn from one sample of a study of blood T cell repertoires in COVID-19. Assay: immunoSEQ multiplex PCR; the TCRdb copy retains only in-frame clones and omits some. The data contain 250,000 or so clones, approximately 89% of them seen just once; the ten biggest clones take up around 2.4%. Sequenced: PBMCs or T cells enriched from blood (not recorded which). These TCRs come from a woman between 18 and 30 years old who had recovered from COVID-19. Both conserved end residues are part of each CDR3.

cdr3_aa | j_call | v_call
CASSQEGAGDTNQPQHF | TRBJ1-5 | TRBV3-1/TRBV3-2
CSGTTYEQYF | TRBJ2-7 | TRBV20-1
CASSGLQLSTDTQYF | TRBJ2-3 | TRBV6-2/TRBV6-3
CASSVDGQGSLDEQFF | TRBJ2-1 | TRBV5-1
CAISGDRGEGGYTF | TRBJ1-2 | TRBV10-3
CASSPYSGGNYGYTF | TRBJ1-2 | TRBV6-5
CASSYSGHAAEQYF | TRBJ2-7 | TRBV6-5
CASSPLRGPDNSPLHF | TRBJ1-6 | TRBV18
CASSESRTENSPLHF | TRBJ1-6 | TRBV10-1
CASSIGGANYGYTF | TRBJ1-2 | TRBV6-6
CASSVEARHGYTF | TRBJ1-2 | TRBV9
CASSQEAPFGTGVADTQYF | TRBJ2-3 | TRBV3-1/TRBV3-2
CASSFYKNNEQFF | TRBJ2-1 | TRBV27
CASSLTSGTYNEQFF | TRBJ2-1 | TRBV6-5
CSVGGGVETQYF | TRBJ2-5 | TRBV29-1
CASSESPQAGQETQYF | TRBJ2-5 | TRBV10-1
CASSQAQSGGTDTQYF | TRBJ2-3 | TRBV3-1/TRBV3-2
CAWSGDTSSYNEQFF | TRBJ2-1 | TRBV30
CASSIDQGGSGANVLTF | TRBJ2-6 | TRBV19
CASSYLSGGQQPQHF | TRBJ1-5 | TRBV28
CASSDRGFSYEQYF | TRBJ2-7 | TRBV2
CASTRTGGYADTQYF | TRBJ2-3 | TRBV9
CATGTGQHNSPLHF | TRBJ1-6 | TRBV15
CASSLSGTGDYYGYTF | TRBJ1-2 | TRBV5-1
CAWIVSVSSEAFF | TRBJ1-1 | TRBV30
CASSLATGEINQPQHF | TRBJ1-5 | TRBV5-5
CASSFTGTGSEQYF | TRBJ2-7 | TRBV11-2
CASSEQKNIQYF | TRBJ2-4 | TRBV10-2
CASSPLGTGLGYGYTF | TRBJ1-2 | TRBV28
CASRPSLGLMTYEQYF | TRBJ2-7 | TRBV28
CASSPGGHTGELFF | TRBJ2-2 | TRBV9
CASSLHGLNTEAFF | TRBJ1-1 | TRBV7-9
CASSLTAGGLADTQYF | TRBJ2-3 | TRBV7-3
CASSPSGRANNEQFF | TRBJ2-1 | TRBV27
CASRRQGATTEAFF | TRBJ1-1 | TRBV28
CASSVGVAGGLFQETQYF | TRBJ2-5 | TRBV9
CASSPRGGVYNEQFF | TRBJ2-1 | TRBV19
CASSWPRGAGELFF | TRBJ2-2 | TRBV7-8
CASSQNTGPLWGYTF | TRBJ1-2 | TRBV7-2
CASSPLSRGEKLFF | TRBJ1-4 | TRBV5-1
CASSLEQGTEAFF | TRBJ1-1 | TRBV7-9
CASSLDLTAYNEQFF | TRBJ2-1 | TRBV11-2
CASRPGQGRETQYF | TRBJ2-5 | TRBV6-5
CASRLDWRDTQYF | TRBJ2-3 | TRBV19
CSASGKSGGVPYNEQFF | TRBJ2-1 | TRBV20-1
CASSLHGGGQAFF | TRBJ1-1 | TRBV12-3/TRBV12-4
CASSDGLAYETQYF | TRBJ2-5 | TRBV2
CASSSDRGSSYNEQFF | TRBJ2-1 | TRBV14
CASRDRGSSGNTIYF | TRBJ1-3 | TRBV19
CASSLQGGNTEAFF | TRBJ1-1 | TRBV7-6
CAISSDSLAGTEAFF | TRBJ1-1 | TRBV10-3